This entry concerns a single TCR beta chain. Healthy and HIV-negative, the adult donors had no recent acute infections or vaccinations. The data belong to a study of shared clonotypes between healthy human individuals. Here immunoSEQ multiplex PCR was the method, and the copy in TCRdb shows in-frame clones only, minus some. The table has 470,000 or so clones, around 80% seen once; the top ten hold about 11%. The origin of this receptor is a woman aged 40 to 55 in good health. Some clones in this sample may be carry-over from other donors' samples. The sequenced sample consisted of PBMCs.

DNA for the CDR3: TGTGCCAGCCGCCTCTCCAGGGGGGGCTGGACTGAAGCTTTCTTT. Translating it yields CASRLSRGGWTEAFF. The rearrangement uses TRBV28 and TRBJ1-1; 7 bases are shared with TRBD1. Germline V CDR1 and CDR2: MDHEN, SYDVKM. V lost 8 bases and J lost 5; bases outside the gene matches: 14. The CDR3 has 15 amino acids.